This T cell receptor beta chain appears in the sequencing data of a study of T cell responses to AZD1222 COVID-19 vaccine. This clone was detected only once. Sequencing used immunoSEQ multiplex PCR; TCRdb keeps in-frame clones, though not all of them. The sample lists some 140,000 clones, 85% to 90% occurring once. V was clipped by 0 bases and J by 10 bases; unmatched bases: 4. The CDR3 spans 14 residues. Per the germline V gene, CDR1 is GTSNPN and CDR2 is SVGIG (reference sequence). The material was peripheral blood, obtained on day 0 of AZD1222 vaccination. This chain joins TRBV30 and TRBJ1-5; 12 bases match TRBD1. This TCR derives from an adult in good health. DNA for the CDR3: TGTGCCTGGAGTGTCGGGACAGGGGGCCCTCCCCAGCATTTT. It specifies CAWSVGTGGPPQHF.